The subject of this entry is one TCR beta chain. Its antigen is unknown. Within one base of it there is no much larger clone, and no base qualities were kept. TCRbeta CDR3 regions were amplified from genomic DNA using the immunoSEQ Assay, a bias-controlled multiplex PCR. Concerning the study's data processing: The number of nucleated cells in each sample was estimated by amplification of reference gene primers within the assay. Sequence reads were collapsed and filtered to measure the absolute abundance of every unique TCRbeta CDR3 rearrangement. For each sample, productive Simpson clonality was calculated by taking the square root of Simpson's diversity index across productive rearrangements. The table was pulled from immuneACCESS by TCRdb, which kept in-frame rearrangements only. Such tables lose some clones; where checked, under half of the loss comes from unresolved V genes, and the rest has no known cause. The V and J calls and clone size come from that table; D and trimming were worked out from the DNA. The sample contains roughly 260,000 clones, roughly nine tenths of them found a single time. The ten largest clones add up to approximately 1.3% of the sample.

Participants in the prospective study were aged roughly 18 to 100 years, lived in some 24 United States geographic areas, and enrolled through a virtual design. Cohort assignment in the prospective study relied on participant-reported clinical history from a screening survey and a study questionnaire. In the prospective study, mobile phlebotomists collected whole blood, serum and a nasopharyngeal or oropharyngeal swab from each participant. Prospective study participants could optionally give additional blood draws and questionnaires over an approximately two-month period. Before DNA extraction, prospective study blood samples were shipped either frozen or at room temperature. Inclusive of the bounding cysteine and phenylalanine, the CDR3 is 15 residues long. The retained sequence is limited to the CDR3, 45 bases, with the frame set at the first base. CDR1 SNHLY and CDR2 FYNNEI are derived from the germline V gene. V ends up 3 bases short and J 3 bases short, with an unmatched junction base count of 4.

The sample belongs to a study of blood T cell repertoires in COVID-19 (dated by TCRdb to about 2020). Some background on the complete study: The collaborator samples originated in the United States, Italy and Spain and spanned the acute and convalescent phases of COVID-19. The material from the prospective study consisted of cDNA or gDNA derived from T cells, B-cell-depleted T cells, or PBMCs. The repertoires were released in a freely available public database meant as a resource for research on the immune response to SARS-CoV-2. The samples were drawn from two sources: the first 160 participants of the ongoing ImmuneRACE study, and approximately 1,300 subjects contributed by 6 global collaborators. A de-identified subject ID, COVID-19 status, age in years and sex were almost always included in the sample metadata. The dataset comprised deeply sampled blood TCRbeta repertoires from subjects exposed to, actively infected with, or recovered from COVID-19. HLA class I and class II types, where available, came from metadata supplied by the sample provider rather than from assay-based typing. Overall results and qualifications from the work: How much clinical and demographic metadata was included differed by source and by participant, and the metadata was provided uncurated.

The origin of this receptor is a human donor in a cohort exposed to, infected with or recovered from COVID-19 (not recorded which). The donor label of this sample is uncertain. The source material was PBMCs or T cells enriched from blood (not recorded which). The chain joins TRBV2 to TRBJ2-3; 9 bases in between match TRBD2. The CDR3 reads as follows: CASSDGGGATDTQYF. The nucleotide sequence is TGTGCCAGCAGTGACGGCGGGGGGGCGACAGATACGCAGTATTTT.